This TCR beta chain is drawn from a study of beta chain features in type 1 diabetes. Of the isolated RNA, all was reverse transcribed, and so the sequenced material was expressed TCRB transcripts. Clones were read by immunoSEQ multiplex PCR, and TCRdb kept only the in-frame ones, dropping some. The sample shows approximately 250,000 clones, 24% of them seen only once. General study findings and limits: Among all four CD4+ subsets, Type 1 diabetes patients had TCRB CDR3s that were moderately but significantly shorter. These data did not resolve whether HLA type affects TCRB rearrangement.

Details on this clone: The antigen is undetermined.

The CDR3 is 15 amino acids. Germline trimming cut 1 base from V and 4 bases from J; bases unmatched to any gene: 2. Germline-derived CDR1 and CDR2 are SGHTA and FQGTGA. The specimen sequenced was naive CD4+ T cells from blood. The clonotype originates from a woman in her twenties or thirties with type 1 diabetes. The chain carries TRBV7-3 and TRBJ2-7; 12 bases map to TRBD1. CDR3 amino acids: CASSLMGQGAYEQYF. In nucleotides, the CDR3 is TGTGCCAGCAGCTTAATGGGACAGGGGGCATACGAGCAGTACTTC.